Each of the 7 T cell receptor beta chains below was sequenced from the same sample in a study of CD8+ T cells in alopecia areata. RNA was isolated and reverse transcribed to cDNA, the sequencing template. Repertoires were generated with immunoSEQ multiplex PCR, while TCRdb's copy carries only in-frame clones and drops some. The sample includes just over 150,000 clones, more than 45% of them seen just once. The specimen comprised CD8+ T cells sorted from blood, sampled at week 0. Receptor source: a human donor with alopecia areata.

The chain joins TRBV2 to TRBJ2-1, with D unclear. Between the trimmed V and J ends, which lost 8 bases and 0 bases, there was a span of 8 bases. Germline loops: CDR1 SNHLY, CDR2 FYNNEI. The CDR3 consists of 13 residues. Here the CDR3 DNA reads TGTGCCAGCTCTGCTCTCTCCTACAATGAGCAGTTCTTC. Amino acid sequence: CASSALSYNEQFF.

The CDR3 DNA follows: TGTGCCAGCACCACGGGGGGATCCGGGGAGCTGTTTTTT. Translated: CASTTGGSGELFF. The chain employs TRBV6-5 and TRBJ2-2; 7 bases are shared with TRBD2. V gave up 7 bases and J gave up 6 bases; unmatched junction bases: 5. The CDR3 extends over 13 amino acids. Germline V gene data show CDR1 as MNHEY and CDR2 as SVGAGI.

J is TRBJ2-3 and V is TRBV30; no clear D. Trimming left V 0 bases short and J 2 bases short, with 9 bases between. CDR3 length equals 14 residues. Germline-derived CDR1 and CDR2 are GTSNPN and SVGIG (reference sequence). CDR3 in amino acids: CAWSVRKDTDTQYF. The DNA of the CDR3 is TGTGCCTGGAGTGTACGGAAAGACACAGATACGCAGTATTTT.

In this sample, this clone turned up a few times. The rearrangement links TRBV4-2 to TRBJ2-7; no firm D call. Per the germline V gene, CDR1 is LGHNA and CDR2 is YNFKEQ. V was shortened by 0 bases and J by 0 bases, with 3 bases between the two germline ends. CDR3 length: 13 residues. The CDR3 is CASSQEVSYEQYF. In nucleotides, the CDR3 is TGTGCCAGCAGCCAAGAGGTCTCCTACGAGCAGTACTTC.

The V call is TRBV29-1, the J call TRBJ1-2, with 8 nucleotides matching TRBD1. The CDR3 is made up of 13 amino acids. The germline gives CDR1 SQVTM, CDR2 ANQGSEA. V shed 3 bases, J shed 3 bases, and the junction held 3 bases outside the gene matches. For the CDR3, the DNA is TGCAGCGTTGACCCAGGGGGCGACTATGGCTACACCTTC. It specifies CSVDPGGDYGYTF. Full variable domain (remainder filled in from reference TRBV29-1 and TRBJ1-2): SAVISQKPSRDICQRGTSLTIQCQVDSQVTMMFWYRQQPGQSLTLIATANQGSEATYESGFVIDKFPISRPNLTFSTLTVSNMSPEDSSIYLCSVDPGGDYGYTFGSGTRLTVV.

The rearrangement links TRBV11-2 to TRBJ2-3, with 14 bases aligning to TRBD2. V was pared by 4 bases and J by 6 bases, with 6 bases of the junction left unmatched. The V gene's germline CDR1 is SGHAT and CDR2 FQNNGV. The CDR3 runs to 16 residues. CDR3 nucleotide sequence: TGTGCCAGCAGCTCCCCGACTAGCGGGGGGGCGGATACGCAGTATTTT. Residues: CASSSPTSGGADTQYF.

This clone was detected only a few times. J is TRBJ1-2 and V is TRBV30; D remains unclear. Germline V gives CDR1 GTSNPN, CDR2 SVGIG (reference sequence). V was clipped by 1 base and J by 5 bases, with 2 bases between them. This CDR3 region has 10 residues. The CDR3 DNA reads TGTGCCTGGAGTGATTATGGCTACACCTTC. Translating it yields CAWSDYGYTF. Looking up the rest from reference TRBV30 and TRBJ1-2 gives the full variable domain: SQTIHQWPATLVQPVGSPLSLECTVEGTSNPNLYWYRQAAGRGLQLLFYSVGIGQISSEVPQNLSASRPQDRQFILSSKKLLLSDSGFYLCAWSDYGYTFGSGTRLTVV.